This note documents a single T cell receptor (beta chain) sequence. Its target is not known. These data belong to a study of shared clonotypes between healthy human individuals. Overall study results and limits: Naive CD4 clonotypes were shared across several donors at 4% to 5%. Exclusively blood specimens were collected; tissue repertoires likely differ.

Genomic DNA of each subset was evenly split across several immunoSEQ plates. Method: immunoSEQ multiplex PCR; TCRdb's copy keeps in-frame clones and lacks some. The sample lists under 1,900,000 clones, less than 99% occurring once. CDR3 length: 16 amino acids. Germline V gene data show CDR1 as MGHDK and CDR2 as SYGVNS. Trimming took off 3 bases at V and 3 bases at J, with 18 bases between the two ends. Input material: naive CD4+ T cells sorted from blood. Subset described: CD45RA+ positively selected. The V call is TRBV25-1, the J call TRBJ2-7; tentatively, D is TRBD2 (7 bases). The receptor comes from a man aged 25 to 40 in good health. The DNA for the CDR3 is TGTGCCAGCAGTGAGACTAGCTCCACAGGGCGCTACGAGCAGTACTTC. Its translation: CASSETSSTGRYEQYF.